This TCR beta chain was recovered during a study of human T cells and chemical hapten exposure. Study results and caveats: Compared to controls, expanded TCRs made significantly more large clusters of similar CDR3s. Donors' alopecia may make their immune response differ from healthy people's.

Germline V gene data show CDR1 as SQVTM and CDR2 as ANQGSEA. V lost 4 bases and J 0 bases, leaving 16 bases between the germline ends. This CDR3 spans 16 amino acids. Individual cDNA molecules received unique molecular identifiers in the library. In the authors' methods: Samples had a median of 95,638 TCRs, ranging 23,224 to 690,600. TCRdb fed the RACE reads into MiXCR, producing one record per CDR3 protein. TCRdb, not the original authors, processed these V and J calls. Of 180,000 or so distinct CDR3 sequences listed, more than 20% are singletons. Time point meaning: patch test 3, about 24 weeks after DPC sensitization. Noted treatment: therapeutic diphenylcyclopropenone sensitization with weekly scalp DPC. About this clonotype itself: Its antigen is still unknown.

The chain recombines TRBV29-1 with TRBJ2-1; tentatively, D is TRBD1 or TRBD2 (6 bases each). This TCR came from a woman aged 40 to 50 with alopecia areata. Some clones in this sample may be carry-over from other donors' samples. The specimen comprised whole blood, sampled in connection with sensitization to the hapten diphenylcyclopropenone (DPC). The CDR3 coding sequence is TGCAGCGTTGTACTAGGGGGGCCCTACTCCTACAATGAGCAGTTCTTC. Amino acids: CSVVLGGPYSYNEQFF.